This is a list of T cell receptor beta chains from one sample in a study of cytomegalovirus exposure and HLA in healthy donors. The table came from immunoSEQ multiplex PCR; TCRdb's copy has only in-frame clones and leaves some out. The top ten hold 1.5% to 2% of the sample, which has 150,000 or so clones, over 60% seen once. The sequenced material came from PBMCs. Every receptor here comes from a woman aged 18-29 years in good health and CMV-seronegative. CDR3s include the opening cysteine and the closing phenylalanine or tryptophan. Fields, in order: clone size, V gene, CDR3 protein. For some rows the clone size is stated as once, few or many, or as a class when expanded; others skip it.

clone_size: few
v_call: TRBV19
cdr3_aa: CASGQWLNQPQHF

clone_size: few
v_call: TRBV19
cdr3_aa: CASSITRTGPNEAFF

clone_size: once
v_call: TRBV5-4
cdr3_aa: CASSVTSGTYNEQFF

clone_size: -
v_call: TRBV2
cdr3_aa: CASSLNRYEQYF

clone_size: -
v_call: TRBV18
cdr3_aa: CASSPEGQGYGYTF

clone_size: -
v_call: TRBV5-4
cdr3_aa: CASSSRQGTGELFF

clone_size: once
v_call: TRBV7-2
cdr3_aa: CASSPGLAEIHHTDTQYF

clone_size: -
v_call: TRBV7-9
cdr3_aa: CASSWGQGNTEAFF

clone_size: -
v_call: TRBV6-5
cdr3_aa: CASSYGGSNEKLFF

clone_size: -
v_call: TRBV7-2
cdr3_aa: CASSDPTPGYEQYF

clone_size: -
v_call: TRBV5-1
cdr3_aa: CASNLAGPHRMLYF

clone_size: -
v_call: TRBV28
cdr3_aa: CASSLISGANVLTF

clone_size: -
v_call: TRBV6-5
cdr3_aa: CASSYTQGGYGYTF

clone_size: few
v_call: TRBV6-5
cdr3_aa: CASSYRSSMNTEAFF

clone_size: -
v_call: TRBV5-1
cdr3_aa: CASSLTDSDYEQYF

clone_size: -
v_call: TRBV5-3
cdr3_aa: CARSTDRKGNIQYF

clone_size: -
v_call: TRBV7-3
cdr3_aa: CASSLRGGDVGGYTF

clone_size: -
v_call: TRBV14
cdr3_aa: CASSQAGSGSF

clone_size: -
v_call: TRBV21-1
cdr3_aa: CASSKAGIAGGYTGELFF

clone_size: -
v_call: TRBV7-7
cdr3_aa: CASSLGNTGETQYF

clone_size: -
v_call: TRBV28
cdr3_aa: CASSLGLAGFGKETQYF

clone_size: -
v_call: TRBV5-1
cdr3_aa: CASGHPQGTEAFF

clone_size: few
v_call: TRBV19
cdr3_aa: CASSIDRTRSRGTEAFF

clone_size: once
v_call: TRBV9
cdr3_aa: CASSATGVNEQFF

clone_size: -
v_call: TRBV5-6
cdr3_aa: CASSSRHLMNTEAFF

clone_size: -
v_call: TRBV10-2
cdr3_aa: CASSVGGLNTEAFF

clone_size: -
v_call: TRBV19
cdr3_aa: CASSIGSSTQYF